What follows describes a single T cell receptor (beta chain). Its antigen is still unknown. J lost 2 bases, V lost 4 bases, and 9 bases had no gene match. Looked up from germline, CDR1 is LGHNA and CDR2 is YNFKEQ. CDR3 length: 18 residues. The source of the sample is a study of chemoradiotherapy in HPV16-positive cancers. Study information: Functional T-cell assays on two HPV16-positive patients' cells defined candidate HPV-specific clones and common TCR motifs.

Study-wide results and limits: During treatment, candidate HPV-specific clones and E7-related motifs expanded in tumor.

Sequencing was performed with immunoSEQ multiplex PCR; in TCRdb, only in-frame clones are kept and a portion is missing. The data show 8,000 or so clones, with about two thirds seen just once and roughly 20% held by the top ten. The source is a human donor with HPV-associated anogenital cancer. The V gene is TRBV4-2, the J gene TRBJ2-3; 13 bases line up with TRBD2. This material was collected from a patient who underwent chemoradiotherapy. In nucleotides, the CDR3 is TGTGCCAGCAGCCCCGGACTAGCGGGGGCGGGATTCACAGATACGCAGTATTTT. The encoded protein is CASSPGLAGAGFTDTQYF.